A single sample gave rise to the 15 T cell receptor beta chains below, sequenced in a study of CD8 T cells in Susac syndrome. The RNA, 0.5 to 1 ug, was put through reverse transcription using random hexamers. TCRdb independently ran MiXCR on the immunoSEQ multiplex PCR reads; one entry per CDR3 protein. The table records more than 110,000 distinct CDR3 sequences, roughly 94% of them present only once. Sequences were obtained from CD8+ T cells from PBMCs. These receptors all come from a human donor in good health.

V usage is TRBV28 and J usage is TRBJ2-5; no clear D gene. Trimming took off 5 bases at V and 3 bases at J, with 13 bases between the two ends. Germline V gives CDR1 MDHEN, CDR2 SYDVKM. The CDR3 runs 14 residues. CDR3 amino acids: CASSEIDSKETQYF. The CDR3 nucleotides are TGTGCCAGCAGTGAGATCGACTCCAAAGAGACCCAGTACTTC.

The gene calls are TRBV7-8 and TRBJ2-1; D call uncertain. Germline CDR1 SGHVS, CDR2 FQNEAQ. CDR3 size: 13 residues. V lost 0 bases and J 10 bases, leaving 10 bases between the germline ends. The CDR3 coding sequence is TGTGCCAGCAGCTTAGCGCTCAGAGTCGAGCAGTTCTTC. This gives the protein CASSLALRVEQFF.

The rearrangement joins TRBV30 to TRBJ1-2, with D hard to call. This CDR3 has 10 amino acids. The germline CDR1 and CDR2 sequences are GTSNPN and SVGIG (reference sequence). The V end was cut by 7 bases, the J end by 6 bases, with 9 bases between. The CDR3 is CASAGNGYTF. For the CDR3, the DNA is TGTGCCTCCGCGGGGAATGGCTACACCTTC.

The chain joins TRBV20-1 to TRBJ2-7; D is perhaps TRBD1 (6 bases). The V gene lost 3 bases and the J gene lost 1 base, with 10 bases spanning the gap. CDR3 length: 13 amino acids. Germline CDR1 reads DFQATT; CDR2 reads SNEGSKA (reference sequence). CDR3 coding DNA: TGCAGTGCTAGGGGGGCGGAGTCCTACGAGCAGTACTTC. Translation: CSARGAESYEQYF.

The chain links TRBV29-1 to TRBJ2-7; D gene uncertain. The CDR3 runs 13 residues. Germline V CDR1 and CDR2: SQVTM, ANQGSEA. The V gene lost 0 bases and the J gene lost 6 bases, with 12 bases spanning the gap. CDR3 sequence (DNA): TGCAGCGTTGAAGAGGGGTTCCTCACCGAGCAGTACTTC. As protein: CSVEEGFLTEQYF.

J is TRBJ1-1 and V is TRBV29-1, with D possibly matching TRBD1 (6 bases). Trimming left V 6 bases short and J 3 bases short, with 11 bases between. Per germline, CDR1 SQVTM and CDR2 ANQGSEA. The CDR3 runs to 12 residues. The CDR3 sequence: CSVLQGHTEAFF. CDR3 in DNA: TGCAGCGTCCTCCAGGGGCACACTGAAGCTTTCTTT.

The rearrangement uses TRBV20-1 and TRBJ2-1, with D maybe TRBD1 (6 bases). CDR1 and CDR2 (germline): DFQATT, SNEGSKA (reference sequence). With 2 bases removed from V and 5 bases from J, the gap between germline ends came to 19 bases. The CDR3 has 16 amino acids. The CDR3 bases are TGCAGTGCTAGATCCCTACAGGGAATACCCCACAATGAGCAGTTCTTC. Protein: CSARSLQGIPHNEQFF.

The chain recombines TRBV12-3 or TRBV12-4 with TRBJ2-1; 8 bases match TRBD2. The CDR3 runs 13 residues. V gave up 7 bases and J gave up 3 bases; unmatched junction bases: 2. In nucleotides, the CDR3 is TGTGCCAGCACAGCGGGAGACTACAATGAGCAGTTCTTC. It translates to CASTAGDYNEQFF.

This clonotype was seen a single time. The J gene is TRBJ2-1, the V gene TRBV7-9; 9 nucleotides align to TRBD2. There are 18 residues in the CDR3. CDR1 and CDR2 (germline): SEHNR, FQNEAQ (reference sequence). Losses at the gene ends were 5 bases for V and 2 bases for J; bases not matched to a gene: 13. CDR3 sequence (DNA): TGTGCCAGCAGCCCCATCTTAGCGGGAGAGAGCCCCTACAATGAGCAGTTCTTC. Translating it yields CASSPILAGESPYNEQFF.

The chain has TRBV6-2 or TRBV6-3 and TRBJ2-3; TRBD2 agrees at 10 bases. The J segment lost 5 bases and the V segment lost 4 bases, leaving 9 bases of the junction unmatched. Germline V CDR1 and CDR2: MNHEY, SVGEGT. CDR3 length: 16 amino acids. The CDR3 nucleotides are TGTGCCAGCAGTTCCCTACTAGCGGGATGGGGAGATACGCAGTATTTT. The encoded protein is CASSSLLAGWGDTQYF.

The chain uses TRBV30 and TRBJ2-7; 7 bases align to TRBD1. Germline values: CDR1 GTSNPN, CDR2 SVGIG (reference sequence). CDR3 length: 13 residues. J lost 3 bases, V lost 3 bases, and 5 bases had no gene match. In nucleotides, the CDR3 is TGTGCCTGGAGCCCTACAGGGGACTACGAGCAGTACTTC. Translating gives CAWSPTGDYEQYF.

The rearrangement uses TRBV24-1 and TRBJ2-1, with TRBD2 as a possible D gene (5 bases). CDR3 length: 17 residues. V shed 2 bases and J shed 9 bases, with 22 bases lying between them. Germline V gene lookup returns CDR1 KGHDR and CDR2 SFDVKD. CDR3 residues: CATSDSRLSLGPGEQFF. CDR3 nucleotide sequence: TGTGCCACCAGTGATTCGCGACTATCCCTCGGTCCCGGTGAGCAGTTCTTC.

The rearrangement links TRBV7-9 to TRBJ2-7, with 7 bases matching TRBD1. The CDR3 runs to 13 residues. Trimming at V came to 1 base and at J to 5 bases, leaving 2 bases not matched to a gene. Germline V gene sequence: CDR1 SEHNR, CDR2 FQNEAQ (reference sequence). The CDR3 DNA reads as TGTGCCAGCAGCTTAGGAGGGGGCGACGAGCAGTACTTC. Amino acids: CASSLGGGDEQYF. Filled out from reference TRBV7-9 and TRBJ2-7, the complete variable domain reads DTGVSQNPRHKITKRGQNVTFRCDPISEHNRLYWYRQTLGQGPEFLTYFQNEAQLEKSRLLSDRFSAERPKGSFSTLEIQRTEQGDSAMYLCASSLGGGDEQYFGPGTRLTVT.

The chain recombines TRBV23-1 with TRBJ2-3; D gene unclear. TRBV23-1 is an ORF, and what it does is uncertain. V was trimmed by 3 bases and J by 0 bases, leaving 10 bases between them. The CDR3 consists of 15 residues. The CDR3 DNA is TGCGCCAGCAGTCATATAGGTCCTAGCACAGATACGCAGTATTTT. Translating it yields CASSHIGPSTDTQYF.

The V call is TRBV27, the J call TRBJ2-3; the D is unclear. With 4 bases removed from V and 0 bases from J, the gap between germline ends came to 8 bases. The length of the CDR3 is 14 residues. Germline-derived CDR1 and CDR2 are MNHEY and SMNVEV (reference sequence). CDR3 amino acids: CASSSFPSTDTQYF. The CDR3 DNA reads as TGTGCCAGCAGTTCATTTCCTAGCACAGATACGCAGTATTTT.